This T cell receptor (beta chain) came from a study of cytomegalovirus exposure and HLA in healthy donors. Findings and limits, study-wide: Follow-up analysis later connected one missense variant in DCLRE1C with trimming of TCR beta V- and J-genes. Exclusion as indistinguishable affected some V segments, including TRBV6-2 and TRBV6-3.

CDR3 size: 15 residues. V shed 0 bases and J shed 1 base, with 9 bases lying between them. CDR1 and CDR2 (germline): ENHRY, SYGVKD. Researchers ran the PCR with 60 Vbeta and 13 Jbeta primers. Generated by immunoSEQ multiplex PCR, the TCRdb table keeps only in-frame clones and is missing some. The repertoire holds 150,000 to 200,000 clones, with approximately 80% as singletons. Nominally healthy donors were sampled, though unrecorded immune exposures were likely. A note on this clone: The target antigen is unknown.

This chain joins TRBV10-3 and TRBJ1-1, with D perhaps matching TRBD1 (5 bases). Sample: PBMCs. This receptor was taken from a boy younger than 18 in good health and CMV-seronegative. The CDR3 DNA is TGTGCCATCAGTGAGTCGTTCAGGGCGAACACTGAAGCTTTCTTT. Amino acid sequence: CAISESFRANTEAFF.